A selection of T cell receptor beta chains follows, all from one sample in a study of OX40 agonist ivuxolimab in advanced cancers. Sequencing was performed with immunoSEQ multiplex PCR; in TCRdb, only in-frame clones are kept and a portion is missing. The sample holds 73,000 or so clones; around 86% are singletons and the top ten take 0.35% to 0.5%. Specimen: CD4+ or CD8+ T cells sorted from blood, collected in a trial of the OX40 agonist ivuxolimab. The origin of the receptors is an adult with an advanced solid tumor such as melanoma, head and neck, liver or kidney cancer. Each CDR3 is given with its conserved first and last residue. D genes are given only for firm matches. Clone size is shown for a subset of rows, as once, few, many or a class of expanded clone.

j_call: TRBJ2-7
clone_size: .
v_call: TRBV19
d_call: TRBD2
cdr3_nt: TGTGCCAGTAGGATAGGTGGTAGCGGGAGCGACGAGCAGTACTTC
cdr3_aa: CASRIGGSGSDEQYF

j_call: TRBJ2-1
clone_size: .
v_call: TRBV4-1
d_call: .
cdr3_nt: TGCGCCAGCAGCCAAGATCGGTTCTGGCGGAAGGGCTCCTACAATGAGCAGTTCTTC
cdr3_aa: CASSQDRFWRKGSYNEQFF

j_call: TRBJ1-1
clone_size: .
v_call: TRBV9
d_call: TRBD1
cdr3_nt: TGTGCCAGCACCCGGACAGGTGGGATCACTGAAGCTTTCTTT
cdr3_aa: CASTRTGGITEAFF

j_call: TRBJ1-1
clone_size: .
v_call: TRBV27
d_call: .
cdr3_nt: TGTGCCAGCAGTAGAGGGCGGATGAACACTGAAGCTTTCTTT
cdr3_aa: CASSRGRMNTEAFF

j_call: TRBJ2-1
clone_size: .
v_call: TRBV4-3
d_call: TRBD1
cdr3_nt: TGCGCCAGCAGCCAAGATGGGACAGGGAAGCAGTTCTTC
cdr3_aa: CASSQDGTGKQFF

j_call: TRBJ2-1
clone_size: .
v_call: TRBV5-1
d_call: TRBD1
cdr3_nt: TGCGCCAGCAGCTCGGGGGCCCTTACAGGGGGTAATGAGCAGTTCTTC
cdr3_aa: CASSSGALTGGNEQFF

j_call: TRBJ2-7
clone_size: few
v_call: TRBV7-9
d_call: .
cdr3_nt: TGTGCCAGCAGCCGGATGGGGGGGCTCGAGCAGTACTTC
cdr3_aa: CASSRMGGLEQYF

j_call: TRBJ2-1
clone_size: .
v_call: TRBV7-9
d_call: TRBD2
cdr3_nt: TGTGCCAGCAGCTTAGGGTCTAGCGGGGGCGGCGGTGAGCAGTTCTTC
cdr3_aa: CASSLGSSGGGGEQFF

j_call: TRBJ2-1
clone_size: .
v_call: TRBV6-5
d_call: .
cdr3_nt: TGTGCCAGCAGTTACATGTTCTCGCTTTCCAATGAGCAGTTCTTC
cdr3_aa: CASSYMFSLSNEQFF

j_call: TRBJ2-3
clone_size: .
v_call: TRBV6-5
d_call: TRBD2
cdr3_nt: TGTGCCAGCAGTTGGCGGGGGGGCCTTGAAACGCAGTATTTT
cdr3_aa: CASSWRGGLETQYF

j_call: TRBJ1-2
clone_size: .
v_call: TRBV5-1
d_call: TRBD1
cdr3_nt: TGCGCCAGCAGCTTGGCCGCCCGGACAGGGGGCAAGCAGAACTATGGCTACACCTTC
cdr3_aa: CASSLAARTGGKQNYGYTF

j_call: TRBJ2-2
clone_size: .
v_call: TRBV2
d_call: .
cdr3_nt: TGTGCCAGCAGGGACACAGGGTCCTCGGCCGGGGAGCTGTTTTTT
cdr3_aa: CASRDTGSSAGELFF

j_call: TRBJ2-1
clone_size: once
v_call: TRBV7-9
d_call: TRBD1
cdr3_nt: TGTGCCAGCAGCGCGGGACAGGGGGCGGTTAACAATGAGCAGTTCTTC
cdr3_aa: CASSAGQGAVNNEQFF

j_call: TRBJ1-4
clone_size: .
v_call: TRBV5-1
d_call: .
cdr3_nt: TGCGCCAGCAGTAGTGGTTCTTCAACTAATGAAAAACTGTTTTTT
cdr3_aa: CASSSGSSTNEKLFF

j_call: TRBJ1-1
clone_size: .
v_call: TRBV2
d_call: TRBD1
cdr3_nt: TGTGCCAGCAGTACAGGGGACACTGAAGCTTTCTTT
cdr3_aa: CASSTGDTEAFF

j_call: TRBJ1-1
clone_size: .
v_call: TRBV5-5
d_call: TRBD1
cdr3_nt: TGTGCCAGCAGCTTGACTCTTGGGACAGGGACCAGTGAAGCTTTCTTT
cdr3_aa: CASSLTLGTGTSEAFF

j_call: TRBJ2-1
clone_size: .
v_call: TRBV2
d_call: .
cdr3_nt: TGTGCCAGCAGTGAATCGCGCGCGAGGGGGGGTTGGAATGAGCAGTTCTTC
cdr3_aa: CASSESRARGGWNEQFF

j_call: TRBJ2-7
clone_size: .
v_call: TRBV7-2
d_call: TRBD2
cdr3_nt: TGTGCCAGCAGCCGCGCGGGGCTAGCGGGAGACGAGCAGTACTTC
cdr3_aa: CASSRAGLAGDEQYF

j_call: TRBJ1-4
clone_size: .
v_call: TRBV11-2
d_call: .
cdr3_nt: TGTGCCAGCAGCTTAGGCCGGAGGGGGAGGAATGAAAAACTGTTTTTT
cdr3_aa: CASSLGRRGRNEKLFF

j_call: TRBJ1-3
clone_size: once
v_call: TRBV28
d_call: .
cdr3_nt: TGTGCCAGCAGTTTAGGACAGAGCTCTGGAAACACCATATATTTT
cdr3_aa: CASSLGQSSGNTIYF

j_call: TRBJ2-2
clone_size: .
v_call: TRBV9
d_call: .
cdr3_nt: TGTGCCAGCAGCGTCCTCGGGACACTCAACACCGGGGAGCTGTTTTTT
cdr3_aa: CASSVLGTLNTGELFF

j_call: TRBJ1-2
clone_size: .
v_call: TRBV18
d_call: .
cdr3_nt: TGTGCCAGCTCACCACCGGGACGAAGGGAGTATGGCTACACCTTC
cdr3_aa: CASSPPGRREYGYTF

j_call: TRBJ2-3
clone_size: few
v_call: TRBV7-8
d_call: .
cdr3_nt: TGTGCCAGCAGCTTAACAGATACGCAGTATTTT
cdr3_aa: CASSLTDTQYF

j_call: TRBJ1-2
clone_size: .
v_call: TRBV10-3
d_call: .
cdr3_nt: TGTGCCATCAGTGAGTCGGGGGGAACTGGCTACACCTTC
cdr3_aa: CAISESGGTGYTF

j_call: TRBJ2-5
clone_size: .
v_call: TRBV5-8
d_call: .
cdr3_nt: TGTGCCAGCAGCTTCACGTCGGGGGGCTACCAAGAGACCCAGTACTTC
cdr3_aa: CASSFTSGGYQETQYF

j_call: TRBJ1-5
clone_size: few
v_call: TRBV10-2
d_call: .
cdr3_nt: TGCGCCAGCAGTAAGGGGGATACCAATCAGCCCCAGCATTTT
cdr3_aa: CASSKGDTNQPQHF

j_call: TRBJ2-7
clone_size: once
v_call: TRBV11-2
d_call: .
cdr3_nt: TGTGCCAGCAGCTTAGGAGCGGAGCGCTCCTACGAGCAGTACTTC
cdr3_aa: CASSLGAERSYEQYF

j_call: TRBJ1-2
clone_size: .
v_call: TRBV7-8
d_call: .
cdr3_nt: TGTGCCAGCAGCCCGTTAGGACAGTTCGATGGCTACACCTTC
cdr3_aa: CASSPLGQFDGYTF

j_call: TRBJ1-2
clone_size: .
v_call: TRBV6-5
d_call: .
cdr3_nt: TGTGCCAGCAGTTTATCCGGGGCTAACTATGGCTACACCTTC
cdr3_aa: CASSLSGANYGYTF

j_call: TRBJ2-5
clone_size: .
v_call: TRBV7-2
d_call: .
cdr3_nt: TGTGCCAGCAGCTCAGTGGGGGCCCGGGAGACCCAGTACTTC
cdr3_aa: CASSSVGARETQYF

j_call: TRBJ1-1
clone_size: .
v_call: TRBV6-5
d_call: .
cdr3_nt: TGTGCCAGCAGTTCTGGCGGGCCGATGGAAGCTTTCTTT
cdr3_aa: CASSSGGPMEAFF

j_call: TRBJ1-1
clone_size: .
v_call: TRBV9
d_call: .
cdr3_nt: TGTGCCAGCAGTGATCGGGGCAACACTGAAGCTTTCTTT
cdr3_aa: CASSDRGNTEAFF

j_call: TRBJ2-7
clone_size: .
v_call: TRBV28
d_call: TRBD2
cdr3_nt: TGTGCCAGCAGAGAGGGAGGGAACTCCTACGAGCAGTACTTC
cdr3_aa: CASREGGNSYEQYF

j_call: TRBJ1-1
clone_size: .
v_call: TRBV18
d_call: .
cdr3_nt: TGTGCCAGCTCTCAACTCCGGGAAAACACTGAAGCTTTCTTT
cdr3_aa: CASSQLRENTEAFF

j_call: TRBJ1-2
clone_size: few
v_call: TRBV9
d_call: .
cdr3_nt: TGTGCCAGCAGCGTAGCCGGGGACCGGGGGGACTATGGCTACACCTTC
cdr3_aa: CASSVAGDRGDYGYTF

j_call: TRBJ2-5
clone_size: .
v_call: TRBV19
d_call: TRBD2
cdr3_nt: TGTGCCAGTAGTATCGCTGGCACTAGCGGGATAGGAGCGGAGACCCAGTACTTC
cdr3_aa: CASSIAGTSGIGAETQYF

j_call: TRBJ1-5
clone_size: .
v_call: TRBV7-2
d_call: TRBD1
cdr3_nt: TGTGCCAGCAGCCTGACAGGGGTGCCCCAGCATTTT
cdr3_aa: CASSLTGVPQHF

j_call: TRBJ1-4
clone_size: once
v_call: TRBV7-9
d_call: .
cdr3_nt: TGTGCCAGCAGCTTAGAGGTTGCGGGGCTGCAAAAACTGTTTTTT
cdr3_aa: CASSLEVAGLQKLFF

j_call: TRBJ2-1
clone_size: .
v_call: TRBV29-1
d_call: .
cdr3_nt: TGCAGCGCGTTCGTTAGGAAGGGTCGCTCCTACAATGAGCAGTTCTTC
cdr3_aa: CSAFVRKGRSYNEQFF

j_call: TRBJ1-1
clone_size: .
v_call: TRBV7-2
d_call: .
cdr3_nt: TGTGCCAGCAGTCCGTACTTGAACACTGAAGCTTTCTTT
cdr3_aa: CASSPYLNTEAFF

j_call: TRBJ1-1
clone_size: once
v_call: TRBV5-5
d_call: .
cdr3_nt: TGTGCCAGCAGCTTGGCGCATCGGGAAGAAGCTTTCTTT
cdr3_aa: CASSLAHREEAFF

j_call: TRBJ2-2
clone_size: few
v_call: TRBV30
d_call: .
cdr3_nt: TGTGCCTGGAGTGTAACCGCCCGGGGTGGGAAGCTGTTTTTT
cdr3_aa: CAWSVTARGGKLFF

j_call: TRBJ1-2
clone_size: few
v_call: TRBV5-1
d_call: .
cdr3_nt: TGCGCCAGCAGCTTGGCCCCCACCGGATCCTATGGCTACACCTTC
cdr3_aa: CASSLAPTGSYGYTF

j_call: TRBJ1-6
clone_size: .
v_call: TRBV6-5
d_call: .
cdr3_nt: TGTGCCAGCCGCCGAAGGGACGGATCACCCCTCCACTTT
cdr3_aa: CASRRRDGSPLHF

j_call: TRBJ1-2
clone_size: .
v_call: TRBV11-2
d_call: .
cdr3_nt: TGTGCCAGCAGCCCGCTCTACAAGGGGAACTATGGCTACACCTTC
cdr3_aa: CASSPLYKGNYGYTF

j_call: TRBJ2-1
clone_size: .
v_call: TRBV30
d_call: TRBD2
cdr3_nt: TGTGCCTGGACGGGACTATCCTACAATGAGCAGTTCTTC
cdr3_aa: CAWTGLSYNEQFF

j_call: TRBJ1-4
clone_size: .
v_call: TRBV4-1
d_call: TRBD1
cdr3_nt: TGCGCCAGCAGCCACGGCCGCCCGACAGGGACCCCTGAAAAACTGTTTTTT
cdr3_aa: CASSHGRPTGTPEKLFF

j_call: TRBJ2-1
clone_size: .
v_call: TRBV5-1
d_call: .
cdr3_nt: TGCGCCAGCAGCTTGTCATTTTACTCGGCCATCTTAGTCTTC
cdr3_aa: CASSLSFYSAILVF

j_call: TRBJ1-2
clone_size: .
v_call: TRBV6-5
d_call: TRBD1
cdr3_nt: TGTGCCAGCAGTTACAAGGCAGGGGGATATGGCTACACCTTC
cdr3_aa: CASSYKAGGYGYTF

j_call: TRBJ1-2
clone_size: .
v_call: TRBV2
d_call: .
cdr3_nt: TGTGCCAGCAGGGTGGAACGGACAGATCGCTTC
cdr3_aa: CASRVERTDRF

j_call: TRBJ2-1
clone_size: .
v_call: TRBV19
d_call: TRBD2
cdr3_nt: TGTGCCAGTACCCTTACCAGCGGGAGGGCCTGGGAGCAGTTCTTC
cdr3_aa: CASTLTSGRAWEQFF

j_call: TRBJ1-3
clone_size: once
v_call: TRBV29-1
d_call: .
cdr3_nt: TGCAGCGTTGTTCCTAACTCTGGAAACACCATATATTTT
cdr3_aa: CSVVPNSGNTIYF

j_call: TRBJ2-1
clone_size: .
v_call: TRBV7-3
d_call: TRBD2
cdr3_nt: TGTGCCAGCAGCTTCCGGACTAGCGGGATGAATGAGCAGTTCTTC
cdr3_aa: CASSFRTSGMNEQFF

j_call: TRBJ1-5
clone_size: .
v_call: TRBV11-2
d_call: .
cdr3_nt: TGTGCCAGCAGCGTGGGACGATCGCAGCCCCAGCATTTT
cdr3_aa: CASSVGRSQPQHF

j_call: TRBJ1-1
clone_size: .
v_call: TRBV25-1
d_call: TRBD1
cdr3_nt: TGTGCCAGCAGTGGAAACAGGGGTTGGGCCTCTGAAGCTTTCTTT
cdr3_aa: CASSGNRGWASEAFF

j_call: TRBJ1-3
clone_size: .
v_call: TRBV18
d_call: .
cdr3_nt: TGTGCCAGCTCACCACCCTCCCGCGTCTCTGGAAACACCATATATTTT
cdr3_aa: CASSPPSRVSGNTIYF

j_call: TRBJ2-1
clone_size: .
v_call: TRBV6-6
d_call: .
cdr3_nt: TGTGCCAGCAGTTCCTTAGCGGCCTACAGTGAGCAGTTCTTC
cdr3_aa: CASSSLAAYSEQFF

j_call: TRBJ1-5
clone_size: few
v_call: TRBV18
d_call: TRBD1
cdr3_nt: TGTGCCAGCTCACCAGCTCCCAAGACAGGGGGACAGCCCCAGCATTTT
cdr3_aa: CASSPAPKTGGQPQHF

j_call: TRBJ2-1
clone_size: .
v_call: TRBV5-1
d_call: .
cdr3_nt: TGCGCCAGCAGCTTCCGGATTGGGGGCTCCTACAATGAGCAGTTCTTC
cdr3_aa: CASSFRIGGSYNEQFF

j_call: TRBJ2-3
clone_size: .
v_call: TRBV4-2
d_call: TRBD2
cdr3_nt: TGTGCCAGCAGCCAAGAACCAGCGGGGGGCTTGGGTACAGATACGCAGTATTTT
cdr3_aa: CASSQEPAGGLGTDTQYF